This entry lists 20 T cell receptor beta chains sequenced from one sample in a study of technical replicates of blood from several donors. Repertoires were generated with immunoSEQ multiplex PCR, while TCRdb's copy carries only in-frame clones and drops some. The repertoire holds around 80,000 clones, with approximately 89% as singletons. The sample was T cells isolated from PBMCs. The receptors originated from a human donor in good health.

The V call is TRBV6-5, the J call TRBJ2-7, with no clear D. The CDR3 spans 13 residues. With 2 bases removed from V and 2 bases from J, the gap between germline ends came to 7 bases. Germline-derived CDR1 and CDR2 are MNHEY and SVGAGI. CDR3 in DNA: TGTGCCAGCAGTTACGGGCCTGCCTACGAGCAGTACTTC. This translates into CASSYGPAYEQYF.

The chain is built from TRBV6-5 and TRBJ2-7, with no clear D. Germline CDR1 reads MNHEY; CDR2 reads SVGAGI. Trimming cost V 5 bases and J 2 bases, with 10 bases left between them. The CDR3 contains 13 residues. In DNA form, the CDR3 reads TGTGCCAGCAGTAAACGACGGGCCTACGAGCAGTACTTC. Amino acid sequence: CASSKRRAYEQYF.

V gene TRBV30 combines with J gene TRBJ2-7; TRBD2 aligns across 7 bases. The CDR3 has 13 amino acids. Trimming removed 4 bases from V and 0 bases from J; junction bases left unmatched: 3. Germline CDR1 is GTSNPN and CDR2 is SVGIG (reference sequence). The CDR3 loop reads CAWISGASYEQYF. CDR3 sequence (DNA): TGTGCCTGGATCAGCGGGGCCTCCTACGAGCAGTACTTC.

The chain couples TRBV5-1 to TRBJ2-5; no reliable D call. Germline V gene data show CDR1 as SGHRS and CDR2 as YFSETQ. The CDR3 is made up of 13 amino acids. V was pared by 1 base and J by 1 base, with 5 bases between. The CDR3 loop reads CASSLRVQETQYF. The CDR3 region has the DNA TGCGCCAGCAGCTTGCGGGTCCAAGAGACCCAGTACTTC.

The chain has TRBV10-3 and TRBJ2-3; D possibly corresponds to TRBD2 (6 bases). The CDR3 is 16 residues long. Trimming shortened V by 2 bases and J by 0 bases, and 12 bases separated the two germline ends. Germline CDR1 ENHRY, CDR2 SYGVKD. CDR3 protein: CAISERLATSTDTQYF. In DNA form, the CDR3 reads TGTGCCATCAGTGAGAGGCTAGCGACTAGCACAGATACGCAGTATTTT.

The chain recombines TRBV10-2 with TRBJ2-7, with TRBD2 matching 7 bases. The CDR3 spans 13 residues. Germline trimming cut 6 bases from V and 0 bases from J; bases unmatched to any gene: 2. Germline CDR1 reads WSHSY; CDR2 reads SAAADI. The CDR3 is CASSWTSSYEQYF. The CDR3 bases are TGCGCCAGCAGCTGGACTAGCTCCTACGAGCAGTACTTC.

The rearrangement joins TRBV5-1 to TRBJ2-7; 10 bases agree with TRBD1. This CDR3 contains 16 residues. In germline, CDR1 is SGHRS, CDR2 YFSETQ. The V segment lost 4 bases and the J segment 2 bases; nucleotides outside the gene matches: 9. This chain's CDR3 is CASSIMGQGSPYEQYF. CDR3 DNA: TGCGCCAGCAGCATCATGGGACAGGGGAGCCCCTACGAGCAGTACTTC.

V usage is TRBV7-9 and J usage is TRBJ2-6; no firm D call. The CDR3 runs to 13 residues. CDR1 SEHNR and CDR2 FQNEAQ come from the germline V gene (reference sequence). Trimming took off 5 bases at V and 3 bases at J, with 5 bases between the two ends. As DNA, the CDR3 is TGTGCCAGCAGCACCAGTGGGGCCAACGTCCTGACTTTC. Its protein product is CASSTSGANVLTF.

This chain connects TRBV9 to TRBJ1-1; no definite D call. This CDR3 has 13 residues. Germline V gene data show CDR1 as SGDLS and CDR2 as YYNGEE. The V end lost 3 bases, the J end lost 7 bases, and 13 bases lay between the germline ends. CDR3 protein: CASSEATAGEAFF. The CDR3 DNA sequence: TGTGCCAGCAGCGAGGCCACTGCAGGTGAAGCTTTCTTT.

The chain has TRBV27 and TRBJ2-5; D call uncertain. The CDR3 is made up of 12 amino acids. V lost 6 bases and J 5 bases, leaving 10 bases between the germline ends. Germline assignment: CDR1 MNHEY and CDR2 SMNVEV (reference sequence). The CDR3 DNA is TGTGCCAGCAGATCAGTCTTGGAGACCCAGTACTTC. This translates into CASRSVLETQYF.

V and J are TRBV5-1 and TRBJ2-7, with 9 bases fitting TRBD1. The V gene end was trimmed by 4 bases and the J gene end by 3 bases; junction bases not matched to a gene: 5. Germline V gene data show CDR1 as SGHRS and CDR2 as YFSETQ. There are 14 residues in the CDR3. The CDR3 is CASSLGQGYYEQYF. The CDR3 region has the DNA TGCGCCAGCAGCCTGGGACAGGGTTACTACGAGCAGTACTTC.

The V and J genes are TRBV5-4 and TRBJ2-7, with TRBD1 identical over 7 bases. The CDR3 extends over 14 amino acids. Per germline, CDR1 SGHNT and CDR2 YYREEE (reference sequence). V gave up 2 bases and J gave up 3 bases; unmatched junction bases: 5. For the CDR3, the DNA is TGTGCCAGCAGCTTAGGGGGCGGAAACTACGAGCAGTACTTC. Translation gives CASSLGGGNYEQYF.

The table lists this clone with a count of one. V gene TRBV9 combines with J gene TRBJ2-3; 7 nucleotides match TRBD2. The germline V gene encodes CDR1 SGDLS and CDR2 YYNGEE. V trimming: 5 bases; J trimming: 5 bases; junction bases outside the gene matches: 2. The length of the CDR3 is 12 residues. CDR3 protein: CASRGGEDTQYF. The CDR3 DNA is TGTGCCAGCAGGGGAGGGGAAGATACGCAGTATTTT.

The J gene is TRBJ2-1, the V gene TRBV9, with TRBD2 matching 9 bases. CDR3 length: 16 amino acids. J was trimmed by 10 bases and V by 0 bases; bases with no gene match: 11. The germline V gene has CDR1 SGDLS and CDR2 YYNGEE. The CDR3 nucleotides read TGTGCCAGCAGCGTAGAGGGTAGCGGGAGACGGGTCGAGCAGTTCTTC. This gives the protein CASSVEGSGRRVEQFF.

The chain employs TRBV5-6 and TRBJ1-1; D gene uncertain. Looked up from germline, CDR1 is SGHDT and CDR2 is YYEEEE. The CDR3 runs to 12 residues. V was pared by 1 base and J by 7 bases, with 8 bases between. The CDR3 is CASSLQQIEAFF. CDR3 DNA sequence: TGTGCCAGCAGCTTGCAACAGATTGAAGCTTTCTTT. The full variable domain, completed using reference TRBV5-6 and TRBJ1-1, is DAGVTQSPTHLIKTRGQQVTLRCSPKSGHDTVSWYQQALGQGPQFIFQYYEEEERQRGNFPDRFSGHQFPNYSSELNVNALLLGDSALYLCASSLQQIEAFFGQGTRLTVV.

As DNA, the CDR3 is TGTGCCAGCAGTAAAGACAGGGAAGTTACAGATACGCAGTATTTT. Protein sequence: CASSKDREVTDTQYF. This sequence joins TRBV28 and TRBJ2-3, with 7 bases aligning to TRBD1. Germline V CDR1 and CDR2: MDHEN, SYDVKM. V trimming: 5 bases; J trimming: 3 bases; junction bases outside the gene matches: 8. CDR3 size: 15 residues.

This chain connects TRBV6-5 to TRBJ2-1; 12 bases match TRBD1. This CDR3 is 15 amino acids long. J lost 14 bases, V lost 0 bases, and 8 bases had no gene match. Germline CDR1 and CDR2: MNHEY and SVGAGI. The CDR3 sequence is CASSYSGQGAWQEFF. In nucleotides, the CDR3 is TGTGCCAGCAGTTACTCGGGACAGGGGGCATGGCAGGAGTTCTTC.

This rearrangement joins TRBV6-5 to TRBJ2-3; D may be TRBD1 (5 bases). This CDR3 is 16 amino acids long. V lost 0 bases, J lost 3 bases, and 13 bases lay in between. Germline V gives CDR1 MNHEY, CDR2 SVGAGI. The CDR3 loop reads CASSYSGPEVTDTQYF. CDR3 nucleotide sequence: TGTGCCAGCAGTTACTCGGGGCCCGAGGTAACAGATACGCAGTATTTT.

The chain recombines TRBV5-4 with TRBJ2-3; TRBD2 is a possible D gene (5 bases). Per the germline V gene, CDR1 is SGHNT and CDR2 is YYREEE (reference sequence). The CDR3 has 16 amino acids. V was trimmed by 2 bases and J by 4 bases, leaving 17 bases between them. The CDR3 spells CASSFTVGSWADTQYF. DNA for the CDR3: TGTGCCAGCAGCTTCACCGTTGGGAGTTGGGCAGATACGCAGTATTTT.

The chain is built from TRBV5-6 and TRBJ2-7; a possible D gene is TRBD2 (5 bases). V was cut by 4 bases and J by 3 bases, with 23 bases left in between. The germline gives CDR1 SGHDT, CDR2 YYEEEE. The CDR3 runs to 17 residues. The CDR3 protein is CASSPNSGSPRNYEQYF. In DNA, the CDR3 is TGTGCCAGCAGCCCCAACTCGGGGTCCCCCCGTAACTACGAGCAGTACTTC.